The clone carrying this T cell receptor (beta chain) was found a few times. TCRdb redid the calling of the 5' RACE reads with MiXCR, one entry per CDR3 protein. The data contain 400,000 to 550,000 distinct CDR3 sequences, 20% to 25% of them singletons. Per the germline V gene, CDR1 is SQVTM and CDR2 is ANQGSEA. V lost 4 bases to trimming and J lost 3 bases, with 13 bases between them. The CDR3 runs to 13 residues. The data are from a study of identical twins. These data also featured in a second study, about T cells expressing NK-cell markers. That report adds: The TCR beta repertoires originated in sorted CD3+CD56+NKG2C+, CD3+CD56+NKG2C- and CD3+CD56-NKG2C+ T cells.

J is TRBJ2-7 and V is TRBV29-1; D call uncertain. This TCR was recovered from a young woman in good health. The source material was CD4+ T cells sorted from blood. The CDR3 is CSVVVGNNYEQYF. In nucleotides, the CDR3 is TGCAGCGTTGTGGTAGGGAATAACTACGAGCAGTACTTC.